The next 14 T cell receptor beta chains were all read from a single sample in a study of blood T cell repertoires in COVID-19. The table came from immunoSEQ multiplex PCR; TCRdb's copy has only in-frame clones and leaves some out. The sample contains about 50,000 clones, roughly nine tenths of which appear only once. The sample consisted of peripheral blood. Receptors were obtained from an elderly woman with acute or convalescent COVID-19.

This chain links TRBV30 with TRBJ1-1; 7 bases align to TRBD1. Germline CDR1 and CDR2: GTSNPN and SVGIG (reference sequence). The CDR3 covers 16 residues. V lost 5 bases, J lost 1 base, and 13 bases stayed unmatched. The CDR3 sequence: CAWETGWRSWNTEAFF. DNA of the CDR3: TGTGCCTGGGAGACAGGGTGGCGATCATGGAACACTGAAGCTTTCTTT.

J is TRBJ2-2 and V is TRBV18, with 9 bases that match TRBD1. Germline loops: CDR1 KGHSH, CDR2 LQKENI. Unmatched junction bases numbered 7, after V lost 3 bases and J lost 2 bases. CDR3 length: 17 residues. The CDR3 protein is CASSPNRGQGNTGELFF. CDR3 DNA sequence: TGTGCCAGCTCACCCAACAGGGGGCAGGGAAACACCGGGGAGCTGTTTTTT.

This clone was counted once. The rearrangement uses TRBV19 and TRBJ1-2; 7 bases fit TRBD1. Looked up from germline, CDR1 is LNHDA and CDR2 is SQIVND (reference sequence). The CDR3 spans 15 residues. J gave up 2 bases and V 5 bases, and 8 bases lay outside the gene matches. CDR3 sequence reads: CASSAKMTGNYGYTF. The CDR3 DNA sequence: TGTGCCAGTAGTGCCAAGATGACAGGGAACTATGGCTACACCTTC.

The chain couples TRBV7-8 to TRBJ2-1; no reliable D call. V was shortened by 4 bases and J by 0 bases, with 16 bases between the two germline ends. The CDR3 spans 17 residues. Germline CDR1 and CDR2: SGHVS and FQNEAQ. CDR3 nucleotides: TGTGCCAGCAGCTCCTCTCGAACCCTGAGCTCCTACAATGAGCAGTTCTTC. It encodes CASSSSRTLSSYNEQFF.

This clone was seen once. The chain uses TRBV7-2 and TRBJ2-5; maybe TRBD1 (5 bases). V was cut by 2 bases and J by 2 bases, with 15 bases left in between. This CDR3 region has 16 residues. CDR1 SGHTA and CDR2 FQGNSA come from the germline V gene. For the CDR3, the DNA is TGTGCCAGCAGCTTATGGGCAGGGCGCGGACAAGAGACCCAGTACTTC. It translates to CASSLWAGRGQETQYF. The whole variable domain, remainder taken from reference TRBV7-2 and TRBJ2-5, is GAGVSQSPSNKVTEKGKDVELRCDPISGHTALYWYRQSLGQGLEFLIYFQGNSAPDKSGLPSDRFSAERTGGSVSTLTIQRTQQEDSAVYLCASSLWAGRGQETQYFGPGTRLLVL.

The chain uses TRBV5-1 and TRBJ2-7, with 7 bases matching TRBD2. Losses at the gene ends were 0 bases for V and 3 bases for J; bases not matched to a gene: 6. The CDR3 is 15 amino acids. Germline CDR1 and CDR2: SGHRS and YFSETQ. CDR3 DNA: TGCGCCAGCAGCTTGGGCGGCGGGAGCCTCTACGAGCAGTACTTC. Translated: CASSLGGGSLYEQYF. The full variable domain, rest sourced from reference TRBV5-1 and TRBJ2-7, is KAGVTQTPRYLIKTRGQQVTLSCSPISGHRSVSWYQQTPGQGLQFLFEYFSETQRNKGNFPGRFSGRQFSNSRSEMNVSTLELGDSALYLCASSLGGGSLYEQYFGPGTRLTVT.

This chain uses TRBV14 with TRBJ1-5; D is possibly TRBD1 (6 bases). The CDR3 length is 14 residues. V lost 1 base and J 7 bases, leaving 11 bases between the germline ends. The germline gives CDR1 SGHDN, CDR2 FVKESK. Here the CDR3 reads CASSQAGARQPQHF. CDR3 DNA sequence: TGTGCCAGCAGCCAAGCAGGGGCTAGACAGCCCCAGCATTTT. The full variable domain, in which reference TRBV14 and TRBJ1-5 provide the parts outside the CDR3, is EAGVTQFPSHSVIEKGQTVTLRCDPISGHDNLYWYRRVMGKEIKFLLHFVKESKQDESGMPNNRFLAERTGGTYSTLKVQPAELEDSGVYFCASSQAGARQPQHFGDGTRLSIL.

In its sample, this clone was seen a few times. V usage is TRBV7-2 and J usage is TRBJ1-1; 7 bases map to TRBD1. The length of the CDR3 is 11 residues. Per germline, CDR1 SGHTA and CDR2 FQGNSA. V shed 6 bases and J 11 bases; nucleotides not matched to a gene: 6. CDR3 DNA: TGTGCCAGCAGTCTCGACAGGGTTGCTTTCTTT. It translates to CASSLDRVAFF.

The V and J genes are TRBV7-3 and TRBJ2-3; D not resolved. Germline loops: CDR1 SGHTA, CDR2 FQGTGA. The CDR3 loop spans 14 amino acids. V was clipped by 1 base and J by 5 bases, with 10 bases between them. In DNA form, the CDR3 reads TGTGCCAGCAGCTTAAGTTCCAGGTTAGATACGCAGTATTTT. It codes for CASSLSSRLDTQYF. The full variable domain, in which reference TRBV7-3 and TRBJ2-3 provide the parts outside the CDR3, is GAGVSQTPSNKVTEKGKYVELRCDPISGHTALYWYRQSLGQGPEFLIYFQGTGAADDSGLPNDRFFAVRPEGSVSTLKIQRTERGDSAVYLCASSLSSRLDTQYFGPGTRLTVL.

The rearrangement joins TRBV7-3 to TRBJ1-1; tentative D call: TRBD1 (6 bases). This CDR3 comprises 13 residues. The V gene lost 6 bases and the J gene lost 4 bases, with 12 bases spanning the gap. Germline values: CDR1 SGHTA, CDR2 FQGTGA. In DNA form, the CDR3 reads TGTGCCAGCAGTTACCAAGGGGGCACTGAAGCTTTCTTT. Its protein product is CASSYQGGTEAFF.

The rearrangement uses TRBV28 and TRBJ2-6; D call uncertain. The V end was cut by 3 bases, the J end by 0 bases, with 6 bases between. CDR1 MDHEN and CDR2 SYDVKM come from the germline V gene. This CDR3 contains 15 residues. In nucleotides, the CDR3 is TGTGCCAGCAGTTTGGAGCGCTCTGGGGCCAACGTCCTGACTTTC. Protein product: CASSLERSGANVLTF.

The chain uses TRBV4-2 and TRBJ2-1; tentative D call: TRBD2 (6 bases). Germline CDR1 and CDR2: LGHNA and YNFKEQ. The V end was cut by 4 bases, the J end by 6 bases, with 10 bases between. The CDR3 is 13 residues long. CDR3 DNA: TGTGCCAGCAGCCTGGACGGGGGCAATGAGCAGTTCTTC. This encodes CASSLDGGNEQFF.

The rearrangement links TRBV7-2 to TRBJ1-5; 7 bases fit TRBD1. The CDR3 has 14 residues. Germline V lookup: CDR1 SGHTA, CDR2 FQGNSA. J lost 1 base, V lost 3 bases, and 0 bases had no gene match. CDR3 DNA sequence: TGTGCCAGCAGCTTGGGACAGAGCAATCAGCCCCAGCATTTT. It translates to CASSLGQSNQPQHF.

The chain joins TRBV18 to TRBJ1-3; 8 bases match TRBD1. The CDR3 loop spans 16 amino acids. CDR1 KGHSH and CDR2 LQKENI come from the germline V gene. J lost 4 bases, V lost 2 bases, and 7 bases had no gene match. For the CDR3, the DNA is TGTGCCAGCTCACCAGGGACAGGACAAGGGGGAAACACCATATATTTT. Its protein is CASSPGTGQGGNTIYF.